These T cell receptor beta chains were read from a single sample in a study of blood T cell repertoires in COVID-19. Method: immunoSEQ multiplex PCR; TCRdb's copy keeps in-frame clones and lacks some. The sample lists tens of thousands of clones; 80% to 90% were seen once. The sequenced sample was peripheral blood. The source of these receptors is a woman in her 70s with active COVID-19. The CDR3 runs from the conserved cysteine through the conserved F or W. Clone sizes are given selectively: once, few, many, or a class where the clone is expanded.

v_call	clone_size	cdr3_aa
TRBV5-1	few	CASSRGSDIQYF
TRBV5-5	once	CASSLAPQYQETQYF
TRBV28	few	CASSYGGASGYTF
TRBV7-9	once	CASSLIAPNTGELFF
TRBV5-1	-	CASRGGSTGELFF
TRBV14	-	CASSSLAGGPIGELFF
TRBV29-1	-	CSVPGGGEETQYF
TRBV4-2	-	CASSQDYQGAQDYGYTF
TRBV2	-	CASRLREGYNEQFF
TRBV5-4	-	CASSRRGAYEQYF
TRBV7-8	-	CASSIGLTDTQYF